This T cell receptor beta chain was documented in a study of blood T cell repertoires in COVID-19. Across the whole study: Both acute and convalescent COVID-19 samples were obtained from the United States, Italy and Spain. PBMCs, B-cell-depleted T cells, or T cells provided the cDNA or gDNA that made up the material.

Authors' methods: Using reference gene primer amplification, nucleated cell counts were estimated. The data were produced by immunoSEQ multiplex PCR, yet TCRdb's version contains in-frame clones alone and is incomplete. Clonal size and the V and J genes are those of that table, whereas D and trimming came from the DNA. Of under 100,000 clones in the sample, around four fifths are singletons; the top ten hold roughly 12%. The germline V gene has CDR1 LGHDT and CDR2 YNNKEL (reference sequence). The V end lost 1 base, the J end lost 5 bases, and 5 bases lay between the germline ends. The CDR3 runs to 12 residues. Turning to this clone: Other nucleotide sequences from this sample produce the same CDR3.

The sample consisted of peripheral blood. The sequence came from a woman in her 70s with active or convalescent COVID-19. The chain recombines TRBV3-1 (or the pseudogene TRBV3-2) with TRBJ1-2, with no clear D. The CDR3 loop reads CASSQGAYGYTF. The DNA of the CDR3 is TGTGCCAGCAGCCAAGGGGCTTATGGCTACACCTTC.